This is a list of T cell receptor beta chains from one sample in a study of regulatory T cells in long-lasting Graves disease. TCRdb analysed the multiplex PCR reads with MiXCR anew, one entry per CDR3 protein. There are about 610,000 distinct CDR3 sequences in the sample; about 16% occur only once, and 9.5% to 15% lies in the top ten. This sample also appeared in a second study, on T cells in Graves' hyperthyroidism and ophthalmopathy.

Specimen: peripheral blood mononuclear cells (PBMCs), collected at new diagnosis, from a patient treated with antithyroid drugs. The receptors were gathered from a man younger than 35 with Graves disease. Each CDR3 is given with its conserved first and last residue. The D gene is left open where the match is weak. Rows may omit the clone size; those that give it use once, few, many or a size class.

j_call | clone_size | d_call | v_call | cdr3_nt | cdr3_aa
TRBJ1-1 | few | TRBD1 | TRBV6-1 | TGTGCCAGCAGACCCCCCGGGACAGGGGGCGCAGCCACTGAAGCTTTCTTT | CASRPPGTGGAATEAFF
TRBJ2-2 | few | . | TRBV27 | TGTGCCAGCAGTTACCAGGGGGGCACCGGGGAGCTGTTTTTT | CASSYQGGTGELFF
TRBJ2-3 | few | TRBD2 | TRBV6-1 | TGTGCCAGCAGGATAGCGGGAGGTGGCACAGATACGCAGTATTTT | CASRIAGGGTDTQYF
TRBJ1-1 | few | TRBD1 | TRBV29-1 | TGCAGCGTTGCTTACGGGACAGGGTATAAGGCTGAAGCTTTCTTT | CSVAYGTGYKAEAFF
TRBJ1-6 | many | . | TRBV3-1 | TGTGCCACACAGTCCGGCTCCTATAATTCACCCCTCCACTTT | CATQSGSYNSPLHF
TRBJ2-3 | . | . | TRBV10-3 | TGTGCCATCAGTGAAACGGGGCGGCAGCGCGCAGATACGCAGTATTTT | CAISETGRQRADTQYF
TRBJ2-7 | few | . | TRBV25-1 | TGTGCCAGCAGTGAATTGGGGGGGGCTCCGGGGGAGCAGTACTTC | CASSELGGAPGEQYF
TRBJ1-2 | . | TRBD1 | TRBV27 | TGTGCCAGCAGTACCCGACAGGGGGCTAACCTGGGCTACACCTTC | CASSTRQGANLGYTF
TRBJ2-7 | many | . | TRBV27 | TGTGCCAGCAGTGCGGGATACGGACAGTCCAGCTCCTACGAGCAGTACTTC | CASSAGYGQSSSYEQYF
TRBJ1-3 | . | . | TRBV9 | TGTGCCAGCTTCGGGGGGCGCGGGAACACCATATATTTT | CASFGGRGNTIYF
TRBJ2-1 | few | . | TRBV6-5 | TGTGCCAGCAGTTACCGGTTCGGGTCAGGGGAGCAGTTCTTC | CASSYRFGSGEQFF
TRBJ2-7 | many | TRBD2 | TRBV5-1 | TGCGCCAGCAGCCTTTTTAGCGGGAGCTCCTACGAGCAGTACTTC | CASSLFSGSSYEQYF
TRBJ2-1 | many | TRBD2 | TRBV20-1 | TGCAGTGCTGGTGGACTAGCGGGAACGTACAATGAGCAGTTCTTC | CSAGGLAGTYNEQFF
TRBJ2-7 | few | TRBD2 | TRBV20-1 | TGCAGTGCTATACGGGGACTAGCGGGAATCGACGAGCAGTACTTC | CSAIRGLAGIDEQYF
TRBJ2-7 | many | . | TRBV28 | TGTGCCAGCAGTATAAACAGGAGTCAGATGGACTTC | CASSINRSQMDF
TRBJ1-6 | many | . | TRBV6-1 | TGTGCCAGCACCCTTTCTGGGAACAATTCACCCCTCCACTTT | CASTLSGNNSPLHF
TRBJ2-7 | many | . | TRBV27 | TGTGCCAGCAGTTTTTCCCGGGAGAGTCACGAGCAGTACTTC | CASSFSRESHEQYF
TRBJ2-1 | . | . | TRBV19 | TGTGCCAGTAGTATGAGTATATGGTCAAATGAGCAGTTCTTC | CASSMSIWSNEQFF
TRBJ2-7 | many | . | TRBV7-3 | TGTGCCAGCAGCCCCGGGGCGAGGGCGGAGCAGTACTTC | CASSPGARAEQYF
TRBJ2-3 | many | TRBD2 | TRBV7-9 | TGTGCCAGCAGCACCCAGGGAGGGCCTTTTGGAGATACGCAGTATTTT | CASSTQGGPFGDTQYF
TRBJ2-3 | many | . | TRBV7-9 | TGTGCCAGCAGCACGCCCACGGGGGCTAGCACAGATACGCAGTATTTT | CASSTPTGASTDTQYF
TRBJ2-7 | many | TRBD1 | TRBV20-1 | TGCAGTGCCCCGACCGGGACAGTGGTCTACGAGCAGTACTTC | CSAPTGTVVYEQYF
TRBJ1-2 | few | TRBD1 | TRBV7-2 | TGTGCCAGCAGCCCTCCCCAGGGAGGGACAGGGAAGTATGGCTACACCTTC | CASSPPQGGTGKYGYTF
TRBJ2-1 | few | . | TRBV7-2 | TGTGCCAGCAGCTTAGGATTCGGGGATGCAAATGAGCAGTTCTTC | CASSLGFGDANEQFF
TRBJ1-2 | once | . | TRBV3-1 | TGTGCCAGCAGCCAAGTGACAGGCGAGGCTGGCTACACCTTC | CASSQVTGEAGYTF
TRBJ2-7 | many | TRBD2 | TRBV27 | TGTGCCAGCAAACTAGCGTTCTCCTACGAGCAGTACTTC | CASKLAFSYEQYF
TRBJ2-3 | many | TRBD2 | TRBV5-8 | TGTGCCAGCAGCCCACGACAGACTAGCGGGGGCACAGATACGCAGTATTTT | CASSPRQTSGGTDTQYF
TRBJ2-7 | many | . | TRBV7-9 | TGTGCCAGCAGCCCGACCGGGTCGTGGGACTCCTTCTCCTACGAGCAGTACTTC | CASSPTGSWDSFSYEQYF
TRBJ1-5 | few | . | TRBV12-3/TRBV12-4 | TGTGCCAGCAGCCGATCACAGGGAAATGCCAATCAGCCCCAGCATTTT | CASSRSQGNANQPQHF
TRBJ1-1 | many | . | TRBV12-5 | TGTGCTAGTGGGCCCTCCGGGGGGCTGAGGACTGAAGCTTTCTTT | CASGPSGGLRTEAFF
TRBJ2-1 | many | . | TRBV7-3 | TGTGCCAGCAGCTTAAACCCTGGGGGGGAGCAGTTCTTC | CASSLNPGGEQFF
TRBJ2-3 | many | . | TRBV19 | TGTGCCAGTAGTACCCGGGAGAATACGCAGTATTTT | CASSTRENTQYF
TRBJ2-1 | few | TRBD1 | TRBV19 | TGTGCCAGTAGAAAAAACCGGGACAGCAACAATGAGCAGTTCTTC | CASRKNRDSNNEQFF